This T cell receptor (beta chain) stems from a study of regulatory T cells in long-lasting Graves disease. Arm-PCR of CDR3 regions with iRepertoire HTBI primers generated TCR beta libraries. TCRdb reanalysed the multiplex PCR reads using MiXCR and keeps one entry per CDR3 protein. Here the sample spans 400,000 to 500,000 distinct CDR3 sequences, 16% being singletons. This clonotype came up many times. This CDR3 contains 13 residues. Trimming took off 5 bases at V and 2 bases at J, with 7 bases between the two ends. Germline V gives CDR1 SGHAT, CDR2 FQNNGV. Indicated time point: newly diagnosed GD, antithyroid drugs for less than 3 months. Researchers made the TCR library from RNA that was extracted from PBMCs. The data were also submitted as part of a second study, on T cells in Graves' hyperthyroidism and ophthalmopathy.

J is TRBJ2-1 and V is TRBV11-2; D unresolved. The sequencing used peripheral blood mononuclear cells (PBMCs), collected at new diagnosis, from a patient treated with antithyroid drugs. The source is a woman aged 18 to 35 with Graves disease. CDR3 loop: CASSQNPYNEQFF. The CDR3 DNA reads TGTGCCAGCAGCCAAAACCCCTACAATGAGCAGTTCTTC. The full variable domain, completed using reference TRBV11-2 and TRBJ2-1, is EAGVAQSPRYKIIEKRQSVAFWCNPISGHATLYWYQQILGQGPKLLIQFQNNGVVDDSQLPKDRFSAERLKGVDSTLKIQPAKLEDSAVYLCASSQNPYNEQFFGPGTRLTVL.